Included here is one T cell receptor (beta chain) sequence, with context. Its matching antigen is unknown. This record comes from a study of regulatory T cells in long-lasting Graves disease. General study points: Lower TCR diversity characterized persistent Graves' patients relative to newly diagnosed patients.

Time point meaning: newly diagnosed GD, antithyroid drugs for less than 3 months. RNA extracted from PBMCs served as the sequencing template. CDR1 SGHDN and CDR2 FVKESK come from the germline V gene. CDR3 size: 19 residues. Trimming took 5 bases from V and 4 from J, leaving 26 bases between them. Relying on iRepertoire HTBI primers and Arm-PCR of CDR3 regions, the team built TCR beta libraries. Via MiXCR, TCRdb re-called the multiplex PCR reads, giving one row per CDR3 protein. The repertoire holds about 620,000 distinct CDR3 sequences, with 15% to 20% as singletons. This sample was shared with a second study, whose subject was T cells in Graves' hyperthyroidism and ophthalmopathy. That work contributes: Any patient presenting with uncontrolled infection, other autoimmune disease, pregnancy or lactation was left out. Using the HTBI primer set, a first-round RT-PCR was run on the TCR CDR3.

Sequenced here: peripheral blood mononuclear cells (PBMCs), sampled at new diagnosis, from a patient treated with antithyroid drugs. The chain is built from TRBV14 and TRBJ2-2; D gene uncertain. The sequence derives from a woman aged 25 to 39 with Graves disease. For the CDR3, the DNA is TGTGCCAGCAGCGACATAGGGATCATGGAAGCGCAGTTCACCGGGGAGCTGTTTTTT. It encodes CASSDIGIMEAQFTGELFF. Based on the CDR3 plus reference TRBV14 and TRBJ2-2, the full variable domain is EAGVTQFPSHSVIEKGQTVTLRCDPISGHDNLYWYRRVMGKEIKFLLHFVKESKQDESGMPNNRFLAERTGGTYSTLKVQPAELEDSGVYFCASSDIGIMEAQFTGELFFGEGSRLTVL.